The 30 T cell receptor beta chains below come from one sample, sequenced in a study of cytomegalovirus exposure and HLA in healthy donors. TCRdb keeps only in-frame clones here, not all; method: immunoSEQ multiplex PCR. Of 220,000 or so clones listed, around nine tenths are singletons. Material: PBMCs. The receptor set was obtained from a young woman in good health and CMV-seronegative.

This chain uses TRBV25-1 with TRBJ1-1; the D gene is possibly TRBD1 (5 bases). CDR1 and CDR2 (germline): MGHDK, SYGVNS. Trimming removed 4 bases from V and 6 bases from J, with 18 bases in between. CDR3 length: 15 amino acids. This CDR3 is CASSGTRGLGPEAFF. CDR3 bases: TGTGCCAGCAGTGGGACTAGGGGTTTAGGGCCTGAAGCTTTCTTT.

This clone was counted only a few times. The chain couples TRBV27 to TRBJ2-7; TRBD1 is a possible D gene (6 bases). CDR3 size: 14 residues. Trimming took 5 bases from V and 2 from J, leaving 13 bases between them. From germline, CDR1 is MNHEY and CDR2 SMNVEV (reference sequence). CDR3 sequence reads: CASSPRTVPYEQYF. The CDR3 nucleotides read TGTGCCAGCAGTCCGCGGACAGTGCCCTACGAGCAGTACTTC.

V is TRBV4-1 and J is TRBJ2-4; D perhaps matches TRBD2 (6 bases). Deletions cut 0 bases from V and 0 bases from J, with 9 bases between. The CDR3 has 16 amino acids. Looked up from germline, CDR1 is MGHRA and CDR2 is YSYEKL. The CDR3 loop is CASSQDKGLAKNIQYF. The CDR3 DNA sequence: TGCGCCAGCAGCCAAGATAAGGGACTAGCCAAAAACATTCAGTACTTC.

The rearrangement uses TRBV6-1 and TRBJ2-1; D is uncertain. CDR1 is MNHNS and CDR2 is SASEGT in the germline V gene. The CDR3 is 15 residues long. V shed 6 bases and J shed 3 bases, with 15 bases lying between them. The CDR3 sequence: CASRDGESLYNEQFF. CDR3 sequence (DNA): TGTGCCAGCAGAGACGGAGAGTCTCTCTACAATGAGCAGTTCTTC.

The V gene is TRBV6-1, the J gene TRBJ1-1; no clear D. Trimming took 2 bases from V and 1 from J, leaving 8 bases between them. This CDR3 is 14 amino acids long. The germline gives CDR1 MNHNS, CDR2 SASEGT. The CDR3, as DNA: TGTGCCAGCAGTGAAAATCGACAGAACACTGAAGCTTTCTTT. This codes for CASSENRQNTEAFF.

A single count supports this clone. V is TRBV5-4 and J is TRBJ1-1; 9 bases map to TRBD1. The CDR3 length is 14 residues. The trim removed 6 bases at V and 5 bases at J, leaving 8 bases unmatched. The germline V gene has CDR1 SGHNT and CDR2 YYREEE (reference sequence). Written as DNA, the CDR3 is TGTGCCAGCACCCCCGGACAGGGGATGACTGAAGCTTTCTTT. Translating it yields CASTPGQGMTEAFF.

This clone appeared once. J is TRBJ2-7 and V is TRBV5-8; 9 bases agree with TRBD2. Per germline, CDR1 SGHTS and CDR2 YDEGEE. This CDR3 is built from 14 residues. Trimming cost V 0 bases and J 9 bases; bases outside gene matches: 7. The CDR3 protein is CASSLASGVRRQYF. In DNA form, the CDR3 reads TGTGCCAGCAGCTTGGCTAGCGGGGTACGAAGGCAGTACTTC.

The V gene is TRBV5-4, the J gene TRBJ1-2; 7 bases line up with TRBD1. The CDR3 extends over 16 amino acids. CDR1 is SGHNT, CDR2 YYREEE, per germline (reference sequence). V was pared by 4 bases and J by 7 bases, with 16 bases of the junction left unmatched. This chain's CDR3 is CASSLTGVIDRSGYTF. The CDR3 DNA sequence: TGTGCCAGCAGCCTAACAGGGGTAATAGACAGATCTGGCTACACCTTC.

J is TRBJ2-3 and V is TRBV2, with D maybe TRBD1 (6 bases). Trimming removed 10 bases at V and 4 bases at J, with 15 bases between. CDR1 and CDR2 (germline): SNHLY, FYNNEI. This CDR3 has 13 amino acids. DNA of the CDR3: TGTGCCACCCTACTCCGACAGGCAGATACGCAGTATTTT. It is translated as CATLLRQADTQYF.

V and J are TRBV4-1 and TRBJ2-5; the match to TRBD1 covers 11 bases. With V trimmed by 2 bases and J by 3 bases, 11 bases remained unmatched. CDR3 length: 18 residues. Germline values: CDR1 MGHRA, CDR2 YSYEKL. The CDR3: CASSQQPGQGVFEETQYF. CDR3 DNA: TGCGCCAGCAGCCAACAGCCGGGACAGGGGGTTTTTGAAGAGACCCAGTACTTC.

The J gene is TRBJ1-4, the V gene TRBV15; no clear D. The CDR3 runs 11 residues. Germline CDR1 LNHNV, CDR2 YYDKDF (reference sequence). V was clipped by 8 bases and J by 7 bases, with 8 bases between them. CDR3 coding DNA: TGTGCCACCGCGAGCCCTGAAAAACTGTTTTTT. It encodes CATASPEKLFF.

The count of this clone is one. The chain uses TRBV2 and TRBJ2-3, with D tentatively TRBD1 (6 bases). Per germline, CDR1 SNHLY and CDR2 FYNNEI. The CDR3 covers 15 residues. V lost 6 bases and J lost 0, with 13 bases in between. CDR3 sequence reads: CASSLAGDSTDTQYF. CDR3 in DNA: TGTGCCAGCAGCCTGGCAGGGGACAGCACAGATACGCAGTATTTT.

V is TRBV12-2 and J is TRBJ1-6. TRBV12-2 is a recognized pseudogene. The CDR3 is 14 residues long. The CDR3 is CASRLERVSSPLHF. The CDR3 DNA reads as TGTGCAAGTCGCTTAGAGAGGGTCTCTTCACCCCTCCACTTT.

This sequence joins TRBV18 and TRBJ2-6, with 8 nucleotides matching TRBD1. The germline V gene encodes CDR1 KGHSH and CDR2 LQKENI. The J segment lost 0 bases and the V segment lost 4 bases, leaving 11 bases of the junction unmatched. CDR3 length: 19 amino acids. The CDR3 bases are TGTGCCAGCTCACAACGCAATGTAGGACAGGGCTCTGGGGCCAACGTCCTGACTTTC. This encodes CASSQRNVGQGSGANVLTF.

This clone was seen a single time. The chain combines TRBV7-8 with TRBJ2-7, with 11 nucleotides matching TRBD2. CDR1 and CDR2 (germline): SGHVS, FQNEAQ. The CDR3 extends over 15 amino acids. V lost 10 bases and J lost 3; bases outside the gene matches: 11. CDR3 loop: CATQPGLAEYYEQYF. The CDR3 nucleotides are TGTGCCACCCAGCCGGGACTAGCGGAATACTACGAGCAGTACTTC.

The chain links TRBV13 to TRBJ2-1, with 10 bases identical to TRBD2. Germline lookup yields CDR1 PRHDT and CDR2 FYEKMQ (reference sequence). The CDR3 consists of 16 residues. The trim removed 1 base at V and 9 bases at J, leaving 9 bases unmatched. CDR3 region: CASSLEGLAGASEQFF. The CDR3 DNA reads as TGTGCCAGCAGCTTAGAGGGGCTAGCGGGAGCGTCTGAGCAGTTCTTC.

This chain joins TRBV18 and TRBJ2-7; 9 bases match TRBD1. V trimming: 2 bases; J trimming: 1 base; junction bases outside the gene matches: 6. The CDR3 loop spans 16 amino acids. The germline V gene encodes CDR1 KGHSH and CDR2 LQKENI. The CDR3: CASSPATGGASYEQYF. The CDR3 region has the DNA TGTGCCAGCTCACCAGCTACAGGGGGCGCTTCCTACGAGCAGTACTTC.

The chain employs TRBV6-1 and TRBJ2-2; 8 nucleotides align to TRBD1. Germline CDR1 and CDR2: MNHNS and SASEGT. This CDR3 spans 15 amino acids. Trimming took 10 bases from V and 4 from J; bases not matched to a gene: 11. The CDR3 loop is CATQWGQETTGELFF. In DNA form, the CDR3 reads TGTGCCACCCAATGGGGACAGGAGACCACCGGGGAGCTGTTTTTT.

V usage is TRBV6-1 and J usage is TRBJ1-4; weak D call: TRBD1 (6 bases). The germline gives CDR1 MNHNS, CDR2 SASEGT. The V gene lost 5 bases and the J gene lost 5 bases, with 12 bases spanning the gap. This CDR3 has 14 residues. The CDR3 region has the DNA TGTGCCAGCAGTTCACAGGGACTAAATGAAAAACTGTTTTTT. It encodes CASSSQGLNEKLFF.

This clone has just one count. The chain combines TRBV5-6 with TRBJ1-3; D is unclear. The CDR3 is made up of 14 amino acids. Trimming cost V 4 bases and J 9 bases, with 17 bases left between them. Looked up from germline, CDR1 is SGHDT and CDR2 is YYEEEE. This CDR3 is CASSDTGVGGTIYF. CDR3 sequence (DNA): TGTGCCAGCAGCGACACTGGGGTTGGAGGCACCATATATTTT.

The chain joins TRBV9 to TRBJ2-1, with 10 positions matching TRBD2. J was trimmed by 1 base and V by 0 bases; bases with no gene match: 4. This CDR3 comprises 17 residues. Per the germline V gene, CDR1 is SGDLS and CDR2 is YYNGEE. The CDR3 sequence: CASSVDPSGRSYNEQFF. The CDR3 DNA is TGTGCCAGCAGCGTAGACCCTAGCGGGAGATCCTACAATGAGCAGTTCTTC.

The chain has TRBV2 and TRBJ1-1, with D possibly being TRBD1 (6 bases). V gave up 8 bases and J gave up 5 bases, with 15 bases separating them. Germline V lookup: CDR1 SNHLY, CDR2 FYNNEI. This CDR3 has 13 residues. CDR3 bases: TGTGCCAGCGGACAGAATGGGGGAACTGAAGCTTTCTTT. Translation: CASGQNGGTEAFF. Full variable domain (remainder filled in from reference TRBV2 and TRBJ1-1): EPEVTQTPSHQVTQMGQEVILRCVPISNHLYFYWYRQILGQKVEFLVSFYNNEISEKSEIFDDQFSVERPDGSNFTLKIRSTKLEDSAMYFCASGQNGGTEAFFGQGTRLTVV.

The chain recombines TRBV11-2 with TRBJ2-7; D perhaps matches TRBD1 (8 bases). From germline, CDR1 is SGHAT and CDR2 FQNNGV. Trimming removed 5 bases from V and 4 bases from J, with 15 bases in between. The CDR3 contains 14 residues. CDR3 in DNA: TGTGCCAGCAGCACTCACAGGGGGGGTTACGAGCAGTACTTC. It yields the protein CASSTHRGGYEQYF.

The table lists this clone with a count of one. The chain recombines TRBV7-2 with TRBJ1-2; unclear D gene. V was shortened by 2 bases and J by 4 bases, with 5 bases between the two germline ends. CDR1 is SGHTA and CDR2 is FQGNSA in the germline V gene. The CDR3 covers 12 residues. DNA for the CDR3: TGTGCCAGCAGCTTAAGAGCCTATGGCTACACCTTC. Residues: CASSLRAYGYTF.

The chain links TRBV10-3 to TRBJ1-1; D gene ambiguous. The CDR3 has 14 residues. Germline V gives CDR1 ENHRY, CDR2 SYGVKD. The germline V and J ends were trimmed by 7 bases and 1 base, with 13 bases remaining between them. The CDR3 reads CAIKGDVGNTEAFF. The CDR3 DNA is TGTGCCATCAAGGGAGATGTGGGGAACACTGAAGCTTTCTTT.

V and J are TRBV29-1 and TRBJ2-2; TRBD2 matches 12 bases. Per the germline V gene, CDR1 is SQVTM and CDR2 is ANQGSEA. V lost 0 bases and J lost 1; bases outside the gene matches: 3. The CDR3 loop spans 17 amino acids. This chain's CDR3 is CSVEDGLAGQNTGELFF. The CDR3 nucleotides read TGCAGCGTTGAAGATGGACTAGCGGGGCAGAACACCGGGGAGCTGTTTTTT.

The chain uses TRBV6-5 and TRBJ2-7, with 11 bases aligning to TRBD2. V gave up 2 bases and J gave up 6 bases; unmatched junction bases: 3. This CDR3 region has 14 residues. From germline, CDR1 is MNHEY and CDR2 SVGAGI. CDR3 protein: CASSYQGTSGEQYF. For the CDR3, the DNA is TGTGCCAGCAGTTACCAGGGGACTAGCGGCGAGCAGTACTTC.

In DNA form, the CDR3 reads TGTGCCAGCAGCCAACACGGGGGGGGGCCCGGTGCAGATACGCAGTATTTT. Protein product: CASSQHGGGPGADTQYF. V and J are TRBV7-9 and TRBJ2-3, with 8 bases matching TRBD2. Trimming cost V 5 bases and J 4 bases; bases outside gene matches: 14. The CDR3 has 17 residues. Germline loops: CDR1 SEHNR, CDR2 FQNEAQ (reference sequence).

This chain uses TRBV21-1 with TRBJ1-2. TRBV21-1 is reported as a pseudogene. This CDR3 has 11 residues. The chain's CDR3 is CASTRGYGYTF. Here the CDR3 DNA reads TGTGCCAGCACCCGGGGCTATGGCTACACCTTC.

This rearrangement joins TRBV5-1 to TRBJ1-2; 7 nucleotides line up with TRBD1. The V gene end was trimmed by 3 bases and the J gene end by 8 bases; junction bases not matched to a gene: 7. This CDR3 is 13 amino acids long. Germline V gives CDR1 SGHRS, CDR2 YFSETQ. CDR3 amino acids: CASSSRDSRGYTF. Written as DNA, the CDR3 is TGCGCCAGCAGCTCGAGGGACAGTCGAGGCTACACCTTC.